This TCR beta chain was sequenced in a study of CD8 T cells in Susac syndrome. Whole-study results and caveats: Roughly 5 Susac-specific public clones appeared in CD8+ TEMRA repertoires, and sixteen in total CD8+ repertoires.

On this clonotype: Its antigen is currently unknown.

CD8+ and CD4+ T cells circulating in blood were sequenced for TCR beta. The CDR3 is 17 residues long. CDR1 and CDR2 (germline): SGHVS, FQNEAQ. V was pared by 1 base and J by 0 bases, with 4 bases of the junction left unmatched. RNA amounts of roughly 0.5 to 1 ug underwent reverse transcription with random hexamers. TCRdb reprocessed the immunoSEQ multiplex PCR reads via MiXCR and lists one record per CDR3 protein. Among roughly 80,000 distinct CDR3 sequences listed, approximately 94% were seen once. This TCR was sampled from a human donor with Susac syndrome. Sequencing was done on a sample of CD8+ T cells from PBMCs. This chain joins TRBV7-8 and TRBJ2-1; TRBD2 matches at 9 bases. DNA for the CDR3: TGTGCCAGCAGCTTAGAGCGGGGGGCCGTCTCCTACAATGAGCAGTTCTTC. It yields the protein CASSLERGAVSYNEQFF.